A selection of T cell receptor beta chains follows, all from one sample in a study of T cell responses to AZD1222 COVID-19 vaccine. Generated by immunoSEQ multiplex PCR, the TCRdb table keeps only in-frame clones and is missing some. The data show some 170,000 clones, with around 92% seen just once and 1.1% held by the top ten. The source material was peripheral blood, sampled 28 days after the second AZD1222 dose. The receptor set was obtained from an adult who received the AZD1222 COVID-19 vaccine. CDR3s leave out the opening cysteine and the closing phenylalanine or tryptophan.

CDR3 protein: AISEDNYGYT
J gene: TRBJ1-2
CDR3 length: 10
V gene: TRBV10-3

CDR3 protein: ASSLVGGGLNTEAF
J gene: TRBJ1-1
CDR3 length: 14
V gene: TRBV7-2

CDR3 protein: SARVGQDRD
J gene: TRBJ2-5
CDR3 length: 9
V gene: TRBV20-1

CDR3 protein: SVGGGQAGTQY
J gene: TRBJ2-5
CDR3 length: 11
V gene: TRBV29-1

CDR3 protein: ASLLRRDTSTDTQY
J gene: TRBJ2-3
CDR3 length: 14
V gene: TRBV10-1

CDR3 protein: ASSLRGSNQPQH
J gene: TRBJ1-5
CDR3 length: 12
V gene: TRBV7-2

CDR3 protein: ARSGGGYSWGGELF
J gene: TRBJ2-2
CDR3 length: 14
V gene: TRBV30

CDR3 protein: ASSYAGYPDTQY
J gene: TRBJ2-3
CDR3 length: 12
V gene: TRBV6-6

CDR3 protein: ASSAGTVNSPLH
J gene: TRBJ1-6
CDR3 length: 12
V gene: TRBV9

CDR3 protein: ASSQAGVGTKNIQY
J gene: TRBJ2-4
CDR3 length: 14
V gene: TRBV14

CDR3 protein: ASSHRLTGDEPQH
J gene: TRBJ1-5
CDR3 length: 13
V gene: TRBV7-8

CDR3 protein: ASSQVDYGYT
J gene: TRBJ1-2
CDR3 length: 10
V gene: TRBV4-1

CDR3 protein: ASSEYQEGTEAF
J gene: TRBJ1-1
CDR3 length: 12
V gene: TRBV25-1

CDR3 protein: ASSQEGGSPSGGSSYEQY
J gene: TRBJ2-7
CDR3 length: 18
V gene: TRBV3-1/TRBV3-2

CDR3 protein: ASSVDGRKNTGELF
J gene: TRBJ2-2
CDR3 length: 14
V gene: TRBV9

CDR3 protein: ASSRVGTNEKLF
J gene: TRBJ1-4
CDR3 length: 12
V gene: TRBV6-5

CDR3 protein: ASSRGLAGGEETQY
J gene: TRBJ2-5
CDR3 length: 14
V gene: TRBV4-1

CDR3 protein: ASSLGRGGNYGYT
J gene: TRBJ1-2
CDR3 length: 13
V gene: TRBV5-1

CDR3 protein: ASSPRGDYGYT
J gene: TRBJ1-2
CDR3 length: 11
V gene: TRBV12-3/TRBV12-4

CDR3 protein: ASSSGTPPGAQH
J gene: TRBJ1-5
CDR3 length: 12
V gene: TRBV19

CDR3 protein: ASSRTGVGVRNTIY
J gene: TRBJ1-3
CDR3 length: 14
V gene: TRBV5-5

CDR3 protein: ASSSSTGLGSPLH
J gene: TRBJ1-6
CDR3 length: 13
V gene: TRBV2

CDR3 protein: ASSLAGTSGGASYEQY
J gene: TRBJ2-7
CDR3 length: 16
V gene: TRBV5-7

CDR3 protein: ASSKRGGYQETQY
J gene: TRBJ2-5
CDR3 length: 13
V gene: TRBV10-2

CDR3 protein: ASSVIPMGTGELF
J gene: TRBJ2-2
CDR3 length: 13
V gene: TRBV9

CDR3 protein: SVGGADGYT
J gene: TRBJ1-2
CDR3 length: 9
V gene: TRBV29-1

CDR3 protein: ASSTQDGVGSPLH
J gene: TRBJ1-6
CDR3 length: 13
V gene: TRBV9

CDR3 protein: ATSRDVRDYPGYT
J gene: TRBJ1-2
CDR3 length: 13
V gene: TRBV15

CDR3 protein: AWSPPPGGYNSPLH
J gene: TRBJ1-6
CDR3 length: 14
V gene: TRBV30

CDR3 protein: ASRYRGSYNEKLF
J gene: TRBJ1-4
CDR3 length: 13
V gene: TRBV27

CDR3 protein: ASSPGQYSGNTIY
J gene: TRBJ1-3
CDR3 length: 13
V gene: TRBV5-1

CDR3 protein: ASSDSGLAGAGETQY
J gene: TRBJ2-5
CDR3 length: 15
V gene: TRBV19

CDR3 protein: ASSYSAGGTQY
J gene: TRBJ2-3
CDR3 length: 11
V gene: TRBV6-1

CDR3 protein: SVELFLQGNIQY
J gene: TRBJ2-4
CDR3 length: 12
V gene: TRBV29-1

CDR3 protein: ASSLTSVKETQY
J gene: TRBJ2-5
CDR3 length: 12
V gene: TRBV5-1

CDR3 protein: ASSEEESSYEQY
J gene: TRBJ2-7
CDR3 length: 12
V gene: TRBV10-1

CDR3 protein: ASSMGHTIYNEQF
J gene: TRBJ2-1
CDR3 length: 13
V gene: TRBV19

CDR3 protein: ASSLPSGGAREQF
J gene: TRBJ2-1
CDR3 length: 13
V gene: TRBV5-4

CDR3 protein: ASSFDPIAYEQY
J gene: TRBJ2-7
CDR3 length: 12
V gene: TRBV5-4

CDR3 protein: ASSHRAALH
J gene: TRBJ1-6
CDR3 length: 9
V gene: TRBV19

CDR3 protein: ASSGTRRQPQH
J gene: TRBJ1-5
CDR3 length: 11
V gene: TRBV2

CDR3 protein: ASSRDGYYEQY
J gene: TRBJ2-7
CDR3 length: 11
V gene: TRBV11-2

CDR3 protein: ASSFLGAGGKENGYT
J gene: TRBJ1-2
CDR3 length: 15
V gene: TRBV27

CDR3 protein: ASSPQGAEAF
J gene: TRBJ1-1
CDR3 length: 10
V gene: TRBV12-3/TRBV12-4

CDR3 protein: ASSDRDYEQY
J gene: TRBJ2-7
CDR3 length: 10
V gene: TRBV19

CDR3 protein: ASSQQGNTEAF
J gene: TRBJ1-1
CDR3 length: 11
V gene: TRBV6-5

CDR3 protein: ASSSGAGETQY
J gene: TRBJ2-5
CDR3 length: 11
V gene: TRBV9

CDR3 protein: AWSWGRGYNSPLH
J gene: TRBJ1-6
CDR3 length: 13
V gene: TRBV30

CDR3 protein: ASSPGDGTGGFIHGYT
J gene: TRBJ1-2
CDR3 length: 16
V gene: TRBV18

CDR3 protein: ASSLWGGTSSVETQY
J gene: TRBJ2-5
CDR3 length: 15
V gene: TRBV5-4